This T cell receptor beta chain was found in a study of blood T cell repertoires in COVID-19. Study-wide background: Both acute and convalescent COVID-19 samples were obtained from the United States, Italy and Spain.

CDR1 and CDR2 (germline): SGHNT, YYREEE (reference sequence). This CDR3 has 17 residues. The V and J ends lost 0 bases and 2 bases, in that order; junction bases with no gene match: 5. TCRdb's copy holds only in-frame clones and misses some; the assay was immunoSEQ multiplex PCR. The sample contains 130,000 to 150,000 clones, roughly 88% of which appear only once. The sample was peripheral blood. This TCR was sampled from a woman aged 45-59 years in a cohort sampled during active or convalescent COVID-19. The V call is TRBV5-4, the J call TRBJ2-5, with 12 bases identical to TRBD2. The CDR3 is CASSLGLAGAIQETQYF. CDR3 coding DNA: TGTGCCAGCAGCTTGGGACTAGCGGGGGCTATACAAGAGACCCAGTACTTC.